One T cell receptor beta chain is described in this entry. As yet, its antigen is unknown. This entry belongs to a study of T cell responses to AZD1222 COVID-19 vaccine. Study conclusions and caveats: Females made up more of the donors, who were largely white British, and clonal diversity may have come out too low.

Profiling relied on immunoSEQ multiplex PCR, and the TCRdb table lists in-frame clones only, not all of them. The sample yields 130,000 to 150,000 clones, 88% seen once. The ends were cut back, 0 bases at V and 12 bases at J, with 23 bases in the middle. This CDR3 contains 16 residues. Per germline, CDR1 LGHDT and CDR2 YNNKEL (reference sequence). The V gene is TRBV3-1 (or the pseudogene TRBV3-2), the J gene TRBJ1-1, with D uncertain. Sequenced here: peripheral blood, sampled 28 days after the second dose of the MenACWY control vaccine. This clonotype was obtained from an adult who received the MenACWY meningococcal vaccine as a control. CDR3 bases: TGTGCCAGCAGCCAAGATTTGGATAGTGGGGTCACCACGACTTTCTTT. This gives the protein CASSQDLDSGVTTTFF.